This T cell receptor beta chain stems from a study of blood T cell repertoires in COVID-19 (TCRdb year 2020). For the wider study: Collaborator samples came from the United States, Italy and Spain and covered acute and convalescent phases of COVID-19. The samples were drawn from the first 160 participants of the ongoing ImmuneRACE study and from over 950 subjects provided by 6 global collaborators. The repertoires were released in a freely available public database meant as a resource for research on the immune response to SARS-CoV-2. The material from the prospective study consisted of cDNA or gDNA derived from T cells, B-cell-depleted T cells, or PBMCs. Where available, HLA class I and class II types were taken from metadata supplied by the sample provider and were not determined by assay-based typing. Deeply sampled blood TCRbeta repertoires from subjects exposed to, actively infected with, or recovered from COVID-19 were included in the dataset. Nearly every sample came with metadata listing a de-identified subject ID, COVID-19 status, age in years and sex. General conclusions and limits of the study: The amount of clinical and demographic metadata varied by source and participant and was provided uncurated.

In regard to this clone: The antigen it recognizes is unknown. No much larger clone is present one base from it, and per-base qualities are unavailable.

The CDR3 spans 14 residues, from the cysteine through the phenylalanine. Only the CDR3 DNA is retained, 42 bases long and in frame from the first base. From the germline V gene, CDR1 is SGDLS and CDR2 is YYNGEE. V is trimmed back by 2 bases and J by 9 bases, and the junction contains 2 bases that no gene match accounts for. The immunoSEQ Assay, a bias-controlled multiplex PCR, was used to amplify TCRbeta CDR3 regions from genomic DNA. Per the source publication's procedure: Nucleated cell counts per sample were estimated from amplification of reference gene primers within the assay. To quantify the absolute abundance of each unique TCRbeta CDR3 rearrangement, sequence reads were collapsed and filtered. For each sample, productive Simpson clonality was calculated as the square root of Simpson's diversity index across productive rearrangements. TCRdb limited this immuneACCESS table to in-frame rearrangements with V and J called. A share of clones is missing; checked studies link under half to unresolved V genes, and the rest is unexplained. For V, J and clone size, that table is used; D and trimming come from the DNA. The table for this sample lists roughly 260,000 clones; approximately 83% of them were counted only once. The ten most abundant clones make up approximately 4% of the sample.

Participants in the prospective study were enrolled through a virtual design, were aged 18 to 89 years, and lived in fewer than 30 United States geographic areas. In the prospective study, participants were assigned to cohorts based on the clinical history participants reported in a screening survey and a study questionnaire. Exposed participants were defined as having been in contact with someone with a PCR-confirmed or clinician-diagnosed COVID-19 case within 2 weeks of study entry. In the prospective study, whole blood, serum and a nasopharyngeal or oropharyngeal swab were collected from each participant by mobile phlebotomists. Over a roughly 2-month period, participants in the prospective study had the option of providing additional blood draws and questionnaires. Prospective study blood samples were shipped either frozen or at room temperature before DNA extraction.

This chain joins TRBV9 to TRBJ2-1; TRBD2 matches 13 bases in the middle. The sample comprised PBMCs or T cells enriched from blood (not recorded which). This receptor was obtained from a woman in her forties who had been exposed to COVID-19. The CDR3 protein sequence reads: CASSVWTSGGEQFF. The DNA reads TGTGCCAGCAGCGTTTGGACTAGCGGGGGTGAGCAGTTCTTC.